This T cell receptor (beta chain) came from a study of liver allograft versus peripheral blood T cells. At the level of the study: Recipients' peripheral blood supplied the T cell receptor repertoires against which those in transplanted livers were compared.

This clonotype is medium-sized in the sample. V was shortened by 2 bases and J by 0 bases, with 10 bases between the two germline ends. Germline CDR1 and CDR2: MNHEY and SVGAGI. The length of the CDR3 is 15 residues. MiXCR, run by TCRdb on the reads, gives a single entry per CDR3 protein. The sample carries about 5,600 distinct CDR3 sequences, over 12% recorded once. The receptor comes from a human patient who had a liver transplant. Some T cells may originate from the graft donor. The chain employs TRBV6-5 and TRBJ1-1; the D gene is possibly TRBD1 (6 bases). CDR3 residues: CASSYLGQMNTEAFF. CDR3 nucleotides: TGTGCCAGCAGTTACCTGGGACAAATGAACACTGAAGCTTTCTTT.